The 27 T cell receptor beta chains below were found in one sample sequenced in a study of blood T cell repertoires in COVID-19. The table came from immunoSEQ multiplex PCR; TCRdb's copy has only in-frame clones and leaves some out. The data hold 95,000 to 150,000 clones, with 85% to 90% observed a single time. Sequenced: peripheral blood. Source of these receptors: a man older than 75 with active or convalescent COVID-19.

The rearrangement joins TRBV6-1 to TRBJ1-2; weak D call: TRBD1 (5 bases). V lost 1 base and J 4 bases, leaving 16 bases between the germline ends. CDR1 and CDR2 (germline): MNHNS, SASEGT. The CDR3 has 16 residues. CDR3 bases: TGTGCCAGCAGTGAAGGTCGGGGGACCCAGGTCTATGGCTACACCTTC. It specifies CASSEGRGTQVYGYTF.

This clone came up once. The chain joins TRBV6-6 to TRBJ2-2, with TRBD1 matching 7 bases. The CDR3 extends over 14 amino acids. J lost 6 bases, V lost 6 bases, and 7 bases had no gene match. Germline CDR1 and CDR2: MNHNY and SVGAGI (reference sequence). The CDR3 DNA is TGTGCCAGCAGAGACAGGGTAGGGGCCGGGGAGCTGTTTTTT. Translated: CASRDRVGAGELFF.

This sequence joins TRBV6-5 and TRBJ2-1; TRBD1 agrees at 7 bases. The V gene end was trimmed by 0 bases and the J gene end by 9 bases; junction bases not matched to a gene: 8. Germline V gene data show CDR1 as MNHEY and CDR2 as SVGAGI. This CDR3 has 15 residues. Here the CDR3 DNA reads TGTGCCAGCAGTTACTCGCTGGACAGGATGACTGAGCAGTTCTTC. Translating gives CASSYSLDRMTEQFF.

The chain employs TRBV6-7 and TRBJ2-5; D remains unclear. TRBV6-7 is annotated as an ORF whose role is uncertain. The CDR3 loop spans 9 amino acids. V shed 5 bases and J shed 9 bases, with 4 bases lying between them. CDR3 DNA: TGTGCCAGCAGTATATCCCAGTACTTC. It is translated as CASSISQYF.

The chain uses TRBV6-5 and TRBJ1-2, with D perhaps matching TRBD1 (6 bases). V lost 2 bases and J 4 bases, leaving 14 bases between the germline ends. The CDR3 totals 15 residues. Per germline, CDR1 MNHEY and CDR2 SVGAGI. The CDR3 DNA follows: TGTGCCAGCAGTTACGGGGGGGCTCAGAGCTATGGCTACACCTTC. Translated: CASSYGGAQSYGYTF.

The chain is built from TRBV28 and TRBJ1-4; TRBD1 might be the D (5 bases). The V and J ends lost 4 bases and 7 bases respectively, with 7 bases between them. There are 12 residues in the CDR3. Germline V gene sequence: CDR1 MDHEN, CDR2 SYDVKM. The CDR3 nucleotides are TGTGCCAGCAGTTCAGGGATTGAAAAACTGTTTTTT. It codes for CASSSGIEKLFF.

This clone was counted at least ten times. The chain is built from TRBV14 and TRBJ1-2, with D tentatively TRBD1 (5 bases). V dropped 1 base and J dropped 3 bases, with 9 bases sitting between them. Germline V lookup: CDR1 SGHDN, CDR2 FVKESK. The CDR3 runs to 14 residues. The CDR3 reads CASSQVKGHYGYTF. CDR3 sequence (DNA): TGTGCCAGCAGCCAAGTTAAGGGGCACTATGGCTACACCTTC.

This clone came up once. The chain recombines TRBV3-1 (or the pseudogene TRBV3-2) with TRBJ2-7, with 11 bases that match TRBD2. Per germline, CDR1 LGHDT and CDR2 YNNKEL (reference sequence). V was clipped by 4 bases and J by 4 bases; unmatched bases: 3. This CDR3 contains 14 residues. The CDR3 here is CASSPGLAEYEQYF. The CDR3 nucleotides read TGTGCCAGCAGCCCGGGACTAGCGGAGTACGAGCAGTACTTC.

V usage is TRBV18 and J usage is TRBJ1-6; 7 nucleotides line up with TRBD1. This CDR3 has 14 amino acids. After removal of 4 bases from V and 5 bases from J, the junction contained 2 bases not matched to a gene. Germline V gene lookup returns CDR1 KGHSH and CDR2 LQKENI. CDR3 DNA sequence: TGTGCCAGCTCACTTACAGGGGATAATTCACCCCTCCACTTT. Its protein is CASSLTGDNSPLHF. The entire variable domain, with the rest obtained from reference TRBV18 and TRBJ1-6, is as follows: NAGVMQNPRHLVRRRGQEARLRCSPMKGHSHVYWYRQLPEEGLKFMVYLQKENIIDESGMPKERFSAEFPKEGPSILRIQQVVRGDSAAYFCASSLTGDNSPLHFGNGTRLTVT.

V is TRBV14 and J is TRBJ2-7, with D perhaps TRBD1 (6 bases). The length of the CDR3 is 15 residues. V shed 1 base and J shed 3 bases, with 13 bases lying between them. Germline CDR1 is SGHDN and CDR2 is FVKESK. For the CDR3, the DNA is TGTGCCAGCAGCCAAGTACAGGGCCAAAACTACGAGCAGTACTTC. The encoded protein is CASSQVQGQNYEQYF.

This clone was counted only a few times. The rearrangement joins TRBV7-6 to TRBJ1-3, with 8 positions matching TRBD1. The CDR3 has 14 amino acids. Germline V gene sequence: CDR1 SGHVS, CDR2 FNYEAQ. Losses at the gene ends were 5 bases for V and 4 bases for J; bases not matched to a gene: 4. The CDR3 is CASSPRGLGNTIYF. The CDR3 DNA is TGTGCCAGCAGCCCCAGGGGGCTAGGAAACACCATATATTTT.

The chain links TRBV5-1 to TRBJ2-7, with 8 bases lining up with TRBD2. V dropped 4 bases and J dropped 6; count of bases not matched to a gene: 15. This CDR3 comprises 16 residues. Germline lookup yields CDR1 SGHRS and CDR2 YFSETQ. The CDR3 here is CASSIGSSGFPSEQYF. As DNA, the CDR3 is TGCGCCAGCAGCATAGGGTCTAGCGGGTTCCCTTCCGAGCAGTACTTC.

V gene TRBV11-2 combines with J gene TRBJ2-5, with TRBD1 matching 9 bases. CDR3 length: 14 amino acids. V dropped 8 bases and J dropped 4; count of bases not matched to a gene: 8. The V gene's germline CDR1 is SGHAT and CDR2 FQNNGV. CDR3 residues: CASALDRGGETQYF. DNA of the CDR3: TGTGCCAGCGCTTTGGACAGGGGTGGAGAGACCCAGTACTTC. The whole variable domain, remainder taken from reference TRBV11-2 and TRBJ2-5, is EAGVAQSPRYKIIEKRQSVAFWCNPISGHATLYWYQQILGQGPKLLIQFQNNGVVDDSQLPKDRFSAERLKGVDSTLKIQPAKLEDSAVYLCASALDRGGETQYFGPGTRLLVL.

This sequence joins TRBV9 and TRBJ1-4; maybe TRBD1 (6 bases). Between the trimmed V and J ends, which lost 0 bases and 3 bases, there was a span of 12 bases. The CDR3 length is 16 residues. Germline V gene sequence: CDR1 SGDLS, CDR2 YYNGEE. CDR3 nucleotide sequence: TGTGCCAGCAGCGTAGAAGCTGGGACACCTAATGAAAAACTGTTTTTT. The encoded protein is CASSVEAGTPNEKLFF.

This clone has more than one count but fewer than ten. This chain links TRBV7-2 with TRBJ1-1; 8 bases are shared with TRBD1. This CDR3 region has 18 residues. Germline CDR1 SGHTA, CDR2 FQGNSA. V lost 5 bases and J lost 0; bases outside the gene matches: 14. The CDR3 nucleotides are TGTGCCAGCAGCGACGAAGAGGGTTCGGGACAGGTGAACACTGAAGCTTTCTTT. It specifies CASSDEEGSGQVNTEAFF.

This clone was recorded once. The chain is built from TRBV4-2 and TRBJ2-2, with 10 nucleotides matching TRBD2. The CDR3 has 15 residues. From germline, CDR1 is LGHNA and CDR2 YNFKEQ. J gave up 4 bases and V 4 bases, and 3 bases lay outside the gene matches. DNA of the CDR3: TGTGCCAGCAGCCTTGGACTAGCGGCCACCGGGGAGCTGTTTTTT. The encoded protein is CASSLGLAATGELFF.

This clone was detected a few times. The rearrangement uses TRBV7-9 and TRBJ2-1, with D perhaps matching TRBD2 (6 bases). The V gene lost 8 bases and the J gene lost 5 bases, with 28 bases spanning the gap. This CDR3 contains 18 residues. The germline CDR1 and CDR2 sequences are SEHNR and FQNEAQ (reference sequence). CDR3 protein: CASEPAKANLAGNNEQFF. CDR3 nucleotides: TGTGCCAGCGAGCCGGCCAAAGCGAATCTGGCGGGGAACAATGAGCAGTTCTTC.

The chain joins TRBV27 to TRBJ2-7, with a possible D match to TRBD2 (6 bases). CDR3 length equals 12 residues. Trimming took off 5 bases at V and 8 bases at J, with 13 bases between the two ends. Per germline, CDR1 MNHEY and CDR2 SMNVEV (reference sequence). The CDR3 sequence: CASSPWGEKQYF. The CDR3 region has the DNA TGTGCCAGCAGTCCTTGGGGGGAAAAGCAGTACTTC.

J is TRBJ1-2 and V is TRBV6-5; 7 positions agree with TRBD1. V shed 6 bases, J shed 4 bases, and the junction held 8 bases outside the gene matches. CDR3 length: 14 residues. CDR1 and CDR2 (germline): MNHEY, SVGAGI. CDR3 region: CASRPPRGAYGYTF. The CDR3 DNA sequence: TGTGCCAGCAGACCACCCAGGGGGGCCTATGGCTACACCTTC.

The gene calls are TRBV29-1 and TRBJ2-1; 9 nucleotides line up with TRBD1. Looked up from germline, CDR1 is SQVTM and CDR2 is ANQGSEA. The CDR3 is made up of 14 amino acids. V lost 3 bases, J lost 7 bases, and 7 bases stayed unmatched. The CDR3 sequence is CSVERDRARNEQFF. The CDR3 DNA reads TGCAGCGTTGAGAGGGACAGGGCCCGAAATGAGCAGTTCTTC.

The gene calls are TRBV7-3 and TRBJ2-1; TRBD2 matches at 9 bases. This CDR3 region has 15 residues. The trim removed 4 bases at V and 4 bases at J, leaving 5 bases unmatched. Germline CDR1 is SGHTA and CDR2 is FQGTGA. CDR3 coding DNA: TGTGCCAGCAGCTCAAGCGGGGGGAATTACAATGAGCAGTTCTTC. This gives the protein CASSSSGGNYNEQFF.

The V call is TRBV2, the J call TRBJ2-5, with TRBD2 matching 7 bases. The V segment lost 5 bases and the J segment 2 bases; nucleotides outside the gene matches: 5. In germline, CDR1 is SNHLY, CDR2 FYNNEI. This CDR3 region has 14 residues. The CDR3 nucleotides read TGTGCCAGCAGTTACGGGACTACTCAAGAGACCCAGTACTTC. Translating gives CASSYGTTQETQYF.

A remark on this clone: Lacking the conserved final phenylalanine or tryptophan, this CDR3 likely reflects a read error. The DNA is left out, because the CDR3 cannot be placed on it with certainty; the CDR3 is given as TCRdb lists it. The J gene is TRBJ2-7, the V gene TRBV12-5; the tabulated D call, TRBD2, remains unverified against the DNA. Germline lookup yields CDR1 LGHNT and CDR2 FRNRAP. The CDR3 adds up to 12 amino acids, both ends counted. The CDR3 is CASGRSLREVES.

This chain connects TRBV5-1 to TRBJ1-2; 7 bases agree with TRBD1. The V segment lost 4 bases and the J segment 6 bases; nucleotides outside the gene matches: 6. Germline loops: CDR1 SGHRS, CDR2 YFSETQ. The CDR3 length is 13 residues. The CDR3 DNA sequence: TGCGCCAGCAGCCAACGACAGGGAAATGGCTACACCTTC. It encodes CASSQRQGNGYTF.

In nucleotides, the CDR3 is TGTGCCAGCAGCGCCCGGGACACTAACACCGGGGAGCTGTTTTTT. Translation gives CASSARDTNTGELFF. V usage is TRBV11-3 and J usage is TRBJ2-2; tentative D call: TRBD1 (6 bases). Germline V gene sequence: CDR1 SGHNT, CDR2 YENEEA. Trimming cost V 5 bases and J 2 bases, with 12 bases left between them. This CDR3 region has 15 residues.

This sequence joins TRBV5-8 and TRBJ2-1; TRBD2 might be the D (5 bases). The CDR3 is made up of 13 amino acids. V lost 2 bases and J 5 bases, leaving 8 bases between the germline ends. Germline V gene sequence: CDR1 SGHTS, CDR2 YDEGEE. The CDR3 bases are TGTGCCAGCAGCTTAGCGGCCAACAATGAGCAGTTCTTC. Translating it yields CASSLAANNEQFF.

CDR3 residues: CASSPAGRNTEAFF. CDR3 DNA sequence: TGTGCCAGCAGCCCAGCGGGACGGAACACTGAAGCTTTCTTT. V is TRBV7-2 and J is TRBJ1-1; a weak D match, TRBD1 (5 bases). Deletions cut 5 bases from V and 1 base from J, with 11 bases between. The CDR3 is made up of 14 amino acids. The germline V gene encodes CDR1 SGHTA and CDR2 FQGNSA.